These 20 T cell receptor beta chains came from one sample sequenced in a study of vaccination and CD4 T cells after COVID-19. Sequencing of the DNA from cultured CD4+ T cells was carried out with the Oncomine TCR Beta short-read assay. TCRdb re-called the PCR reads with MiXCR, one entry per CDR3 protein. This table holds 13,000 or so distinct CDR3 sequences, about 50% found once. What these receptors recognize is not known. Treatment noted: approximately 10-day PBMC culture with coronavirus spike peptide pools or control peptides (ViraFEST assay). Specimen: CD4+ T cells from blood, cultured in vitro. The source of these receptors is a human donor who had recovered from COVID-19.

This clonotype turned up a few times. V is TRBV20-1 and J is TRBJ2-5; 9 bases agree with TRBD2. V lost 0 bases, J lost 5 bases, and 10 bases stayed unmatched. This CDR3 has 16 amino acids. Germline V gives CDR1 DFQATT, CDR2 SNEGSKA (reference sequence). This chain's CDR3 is CSARDKSSGMGETQYF. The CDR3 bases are TGCAGTGCTAGAGATAAGTCTAGCGGGATGGGCGAGACCCAGTACTTC.

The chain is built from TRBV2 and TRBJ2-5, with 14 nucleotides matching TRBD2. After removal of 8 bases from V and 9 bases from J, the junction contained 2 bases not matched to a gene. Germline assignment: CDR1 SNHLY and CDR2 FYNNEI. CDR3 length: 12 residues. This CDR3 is CASGGLAGAQYF. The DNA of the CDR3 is TGTGCCAGCGGGGGACTAGCGGGAGCCCAGTACTTC.

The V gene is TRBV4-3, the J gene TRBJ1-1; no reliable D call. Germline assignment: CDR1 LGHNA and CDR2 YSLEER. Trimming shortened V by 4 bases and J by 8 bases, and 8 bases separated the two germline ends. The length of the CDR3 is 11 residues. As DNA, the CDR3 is TGCGCCAGCAGCCGGTCCGGGGAAGCTTTCTTT. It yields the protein CASSRSGEAFF.

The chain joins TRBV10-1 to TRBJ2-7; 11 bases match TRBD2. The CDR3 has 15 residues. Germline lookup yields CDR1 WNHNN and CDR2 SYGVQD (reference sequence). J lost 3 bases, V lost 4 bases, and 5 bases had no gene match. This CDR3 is CASSVPSGRNYEQYF. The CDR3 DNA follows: TGCGCCAGCAGTGTACCTAGCGGGAGGAACTACGAGCAGTACTTC.

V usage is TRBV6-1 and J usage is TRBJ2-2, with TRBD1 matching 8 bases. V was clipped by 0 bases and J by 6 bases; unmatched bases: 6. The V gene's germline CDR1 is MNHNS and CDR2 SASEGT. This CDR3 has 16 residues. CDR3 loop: CASSEAHPGGPGELFF. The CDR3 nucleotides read TGTGCCAGCAGTGAAGCGCACCCAGGGGGCCCCGGGGAGCTGTTTTTT.

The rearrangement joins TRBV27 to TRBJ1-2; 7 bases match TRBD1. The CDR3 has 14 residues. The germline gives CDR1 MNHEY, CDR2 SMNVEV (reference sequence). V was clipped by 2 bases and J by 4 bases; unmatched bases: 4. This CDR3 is CASSLKGASYGYTF. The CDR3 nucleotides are TGTGCCAGCAGTTTAAAGGGGGCAAGCTATGGCTACACCTTC.

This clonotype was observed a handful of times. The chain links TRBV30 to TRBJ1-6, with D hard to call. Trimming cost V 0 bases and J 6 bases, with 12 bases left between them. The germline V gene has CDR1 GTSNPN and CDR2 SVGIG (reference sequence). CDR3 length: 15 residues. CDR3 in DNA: TGTGCCTGGAGTGTACAAGGGTTGCGTAATTCACCCCTCCACTTT. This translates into CAWSVQGLRNSPLHF.

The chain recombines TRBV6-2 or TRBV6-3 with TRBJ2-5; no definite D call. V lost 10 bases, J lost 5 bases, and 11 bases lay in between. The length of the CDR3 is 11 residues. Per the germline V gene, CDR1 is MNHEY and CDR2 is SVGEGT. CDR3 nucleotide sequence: TGTGCCAACAGAATCTTCGAGACCCAGTACTTC. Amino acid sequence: CANRIFETQYF.

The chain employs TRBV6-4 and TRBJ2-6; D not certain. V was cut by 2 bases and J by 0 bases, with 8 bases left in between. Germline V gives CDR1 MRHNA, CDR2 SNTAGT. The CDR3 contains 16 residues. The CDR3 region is CASSDESASGANVLTF. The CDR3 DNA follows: TGTGCCAGCAGTGACGAGAGTGCCTCTGGGGCCAACGTCCTGACTTTC.

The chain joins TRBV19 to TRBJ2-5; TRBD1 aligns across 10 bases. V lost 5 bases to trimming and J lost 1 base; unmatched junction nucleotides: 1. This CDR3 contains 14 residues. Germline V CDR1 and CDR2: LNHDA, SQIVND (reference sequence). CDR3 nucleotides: TGTGCCAGTAGTTGGGACAGGGGCCAAGAGACCCAGTACTTC. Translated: CASSWDRGQETQYF.

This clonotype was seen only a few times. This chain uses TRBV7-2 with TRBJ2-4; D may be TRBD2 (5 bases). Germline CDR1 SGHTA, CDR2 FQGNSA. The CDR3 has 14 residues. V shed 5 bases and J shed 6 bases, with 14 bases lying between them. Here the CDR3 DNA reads TGTGCCAGCAGCCCTAACGTGGGAGCAAACATTCAGTACTTC. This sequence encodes CASSPNVGANIQYF.

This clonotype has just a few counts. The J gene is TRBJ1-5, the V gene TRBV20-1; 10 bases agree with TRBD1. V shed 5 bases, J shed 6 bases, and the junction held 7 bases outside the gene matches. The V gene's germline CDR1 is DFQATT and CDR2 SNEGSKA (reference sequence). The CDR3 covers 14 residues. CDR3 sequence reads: CSAEDRGFGQPQHF. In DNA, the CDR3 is TGCAGTGCTGAGGACAGGGGGTTTGGTCAGCCCCAGCATTTT.

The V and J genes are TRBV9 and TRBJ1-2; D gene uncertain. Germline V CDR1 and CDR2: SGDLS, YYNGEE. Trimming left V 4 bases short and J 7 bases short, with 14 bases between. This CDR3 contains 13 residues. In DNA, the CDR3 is TGTGCCAGCAGCTCGACACCCTCGGGTGGCTACACCTTC. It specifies CASSSTPSGGYTF.

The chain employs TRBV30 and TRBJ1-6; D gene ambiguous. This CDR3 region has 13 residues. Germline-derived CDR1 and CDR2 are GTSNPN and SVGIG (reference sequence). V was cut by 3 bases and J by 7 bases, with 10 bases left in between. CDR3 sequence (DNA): TGTGCCTGGAGAGGAGTCCCGAATTCACCCCTCCACTTT. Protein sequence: CAWRGVPNSPLHF.

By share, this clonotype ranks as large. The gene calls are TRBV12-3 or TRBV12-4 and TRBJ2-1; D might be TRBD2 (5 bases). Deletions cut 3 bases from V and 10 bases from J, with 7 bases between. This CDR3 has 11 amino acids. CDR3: CASSLTGEQFF. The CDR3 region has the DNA TGTGCCAGCAGTTTGACGGGAGAGCAGTTCTTC.

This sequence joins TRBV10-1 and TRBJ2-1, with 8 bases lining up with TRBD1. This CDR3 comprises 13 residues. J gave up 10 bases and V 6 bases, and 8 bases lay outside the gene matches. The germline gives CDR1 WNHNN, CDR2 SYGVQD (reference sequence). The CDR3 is CASRKDRTGEQFF. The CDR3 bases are TGCGCCAGCAGGAAAGACAGGACAGGGGAGCAGTTCTTC.

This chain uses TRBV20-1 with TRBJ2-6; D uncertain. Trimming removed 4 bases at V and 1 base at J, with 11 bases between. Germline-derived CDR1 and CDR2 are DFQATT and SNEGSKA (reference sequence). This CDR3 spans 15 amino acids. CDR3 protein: CSAIKWGSGANVLTF. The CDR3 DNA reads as TGCAGTGCTATAAAATGGGGTTCTGGGGCCAACGTCCTGACTTTC.

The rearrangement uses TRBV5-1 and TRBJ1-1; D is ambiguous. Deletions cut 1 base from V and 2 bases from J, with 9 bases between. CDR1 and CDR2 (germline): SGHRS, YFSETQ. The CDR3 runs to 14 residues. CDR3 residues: CASSLRKPNTEAFF. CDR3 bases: TGCGCCAGCAGCTTGAGGAAACCTAACACTGAAGCTTTCTTT.

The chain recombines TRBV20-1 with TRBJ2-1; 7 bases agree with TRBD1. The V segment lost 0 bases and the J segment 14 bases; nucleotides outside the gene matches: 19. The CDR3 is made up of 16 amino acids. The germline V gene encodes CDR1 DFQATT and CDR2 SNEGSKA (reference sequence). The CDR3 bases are TGCAGTGCTAGAGATCACTCCGGGACAGACGGCGAGGGAGAGTTCTTC. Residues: CSARDHSGTDGEGEFF.

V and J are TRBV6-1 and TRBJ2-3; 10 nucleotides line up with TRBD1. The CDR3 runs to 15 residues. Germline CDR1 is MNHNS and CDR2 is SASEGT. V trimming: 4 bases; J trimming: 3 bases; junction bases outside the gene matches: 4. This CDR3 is CASSGGQGLTDTQYF. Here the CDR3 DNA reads TGTGCCAGCAGTGGGGGACAGGGGTTGACAGATACGCAGTATTTT.